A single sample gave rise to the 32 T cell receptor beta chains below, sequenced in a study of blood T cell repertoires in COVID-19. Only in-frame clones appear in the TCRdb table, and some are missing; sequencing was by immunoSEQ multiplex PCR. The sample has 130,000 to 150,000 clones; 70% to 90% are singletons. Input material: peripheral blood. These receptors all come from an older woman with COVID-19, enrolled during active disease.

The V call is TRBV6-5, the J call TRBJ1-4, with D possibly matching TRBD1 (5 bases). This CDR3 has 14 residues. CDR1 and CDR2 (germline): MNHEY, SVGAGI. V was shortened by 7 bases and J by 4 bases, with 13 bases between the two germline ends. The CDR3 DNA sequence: TGTGCCAGCACCGCGGGACCGGGTAATGAAAAACTGTTTTTT. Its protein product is CASTAGPGNEKLFF.

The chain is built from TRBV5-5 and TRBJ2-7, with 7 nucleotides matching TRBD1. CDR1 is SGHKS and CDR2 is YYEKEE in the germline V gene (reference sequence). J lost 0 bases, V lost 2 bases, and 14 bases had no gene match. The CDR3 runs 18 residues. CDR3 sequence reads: CASSLRIWTRQGSYEQYF. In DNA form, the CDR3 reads TGTGCCAGCAGCTTACGAATATGGACCAGACAGGGCTCCTACGAGCAGTACTTC.

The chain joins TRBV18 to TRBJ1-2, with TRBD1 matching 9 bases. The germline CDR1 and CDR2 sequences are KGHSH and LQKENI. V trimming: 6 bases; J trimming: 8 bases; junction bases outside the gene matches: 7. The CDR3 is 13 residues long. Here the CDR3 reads CASSRGQGSGYTF. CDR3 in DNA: TGTGCCAGCTCGCGGGGACAGGGATCCGGCTACACCTTC.

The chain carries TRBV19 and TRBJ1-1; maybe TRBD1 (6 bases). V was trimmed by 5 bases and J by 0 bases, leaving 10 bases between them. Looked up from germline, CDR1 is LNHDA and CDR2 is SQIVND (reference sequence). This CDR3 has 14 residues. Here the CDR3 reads CASSLTGLNTEAFF. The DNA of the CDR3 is TGTGCCAGTAGTTTGACAGGACTGAACACTGAAGCTTTCTTT. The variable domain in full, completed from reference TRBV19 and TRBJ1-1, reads DGGITQSPKYLFRKEGQNVTLSCEQNLNHDAMYWYRQDPGQGLRLIYYSQIVNDFQKGDIAEGYSVSREKKESFPLTVTSAQKNPTAFYLCASSLTGLNTEAFFGQGTRLTVV.

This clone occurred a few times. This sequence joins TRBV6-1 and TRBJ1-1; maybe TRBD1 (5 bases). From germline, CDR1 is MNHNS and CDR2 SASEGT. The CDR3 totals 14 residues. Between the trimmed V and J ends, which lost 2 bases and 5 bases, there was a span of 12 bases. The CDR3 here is CASSEQGEGTEAFF. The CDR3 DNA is TGTGCCAGCAGTGAACAAGGGGAGGGGACTGAAGCTTTCTTT.

The CDR3 DNA reads as TGTGCCAGCAGTGACGGGACAGGGGTCTACGAGCAGTACTTC. Its translation: CASSDGTGVYEQYF. The chain combines TRBV2 with TRBJ2-7; 10 bases agree with TRBD1. This CDR3 contains 14 residues. Germline CDR1 is SNHLY and CDR2 is FYNNEI. The junction had 2 bases not matched to a gene; V was cut back by 3 bases and J by 3 bases.

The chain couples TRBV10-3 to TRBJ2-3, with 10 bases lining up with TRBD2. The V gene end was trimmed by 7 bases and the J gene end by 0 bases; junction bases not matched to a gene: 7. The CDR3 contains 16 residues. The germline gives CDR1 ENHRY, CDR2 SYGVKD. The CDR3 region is CAINPSGGASTDTQYF. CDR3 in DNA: TGTGCCATCAACCCCAGCGGGGGGGCAAGCACAGATACGCAGTATTTT.

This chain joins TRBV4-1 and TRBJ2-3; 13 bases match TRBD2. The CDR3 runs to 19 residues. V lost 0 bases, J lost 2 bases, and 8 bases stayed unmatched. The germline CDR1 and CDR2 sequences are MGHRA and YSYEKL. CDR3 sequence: CASSQERDGLAGDTDTQYF. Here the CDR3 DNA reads TGCGCCAGCAGCCAAGAGAGGGACGGACTAGCGGGAGACACAGATACGCAGTATTTT.

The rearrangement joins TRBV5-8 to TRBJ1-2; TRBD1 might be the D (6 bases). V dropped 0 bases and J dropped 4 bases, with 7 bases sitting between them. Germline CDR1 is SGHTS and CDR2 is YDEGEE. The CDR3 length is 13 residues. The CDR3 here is CASSLDRVYGYTF. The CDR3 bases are TGTGCCAGCAGCTTGGACAGGGTCTATGGCTACACCTTC.

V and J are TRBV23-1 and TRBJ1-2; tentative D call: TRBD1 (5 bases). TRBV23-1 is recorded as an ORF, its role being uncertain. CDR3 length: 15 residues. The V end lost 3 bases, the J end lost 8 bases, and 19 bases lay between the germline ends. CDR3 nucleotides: TGCGCCAGCAGTCACCCACCAATTCGGGGGAGGGGCTACACCTTC. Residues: CASSHPPIRGRGYTF.

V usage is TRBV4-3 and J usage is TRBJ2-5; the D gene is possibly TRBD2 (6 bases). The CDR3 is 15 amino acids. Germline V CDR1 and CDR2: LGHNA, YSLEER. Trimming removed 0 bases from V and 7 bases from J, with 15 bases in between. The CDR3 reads CASSQETSPSGTQYF. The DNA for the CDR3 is TGCGCCAGCAGCCAAGAAACTAGCCCAAGTGGGACCCAGTACTTC.

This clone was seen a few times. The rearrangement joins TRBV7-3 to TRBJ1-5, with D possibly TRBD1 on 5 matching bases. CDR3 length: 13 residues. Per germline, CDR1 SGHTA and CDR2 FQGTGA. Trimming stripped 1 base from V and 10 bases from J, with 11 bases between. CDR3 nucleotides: TGTGCCAGCAGCTTAATTGAGGGGACTCCCCAGCATTTT. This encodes CASSLIEGTPQHF.

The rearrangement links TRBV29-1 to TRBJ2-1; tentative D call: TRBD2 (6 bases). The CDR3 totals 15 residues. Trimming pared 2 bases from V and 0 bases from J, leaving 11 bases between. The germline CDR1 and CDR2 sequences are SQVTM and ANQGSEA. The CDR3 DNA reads TGCAGCGTTGAACTCTCCGGGAGCTCCTACAATGAGCAGTTCTTC. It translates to CSVELSGSSYNEQFF.

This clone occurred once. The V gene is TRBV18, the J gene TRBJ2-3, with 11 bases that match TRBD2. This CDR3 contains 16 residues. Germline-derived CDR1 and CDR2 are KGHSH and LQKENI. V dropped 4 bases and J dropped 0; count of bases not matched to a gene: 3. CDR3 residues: CASSRLAGKSTDTQYF. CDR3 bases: TGTGCCAGCTCACGACTAGCGGGGAAAAGCACAGATACGCAGTATTTT.

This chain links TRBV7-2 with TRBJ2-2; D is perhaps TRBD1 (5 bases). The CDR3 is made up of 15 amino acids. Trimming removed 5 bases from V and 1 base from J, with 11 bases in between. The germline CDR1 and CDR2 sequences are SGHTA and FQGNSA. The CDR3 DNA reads TGTGCCAGCAGCCGCCGGCAGGGGAACACCGGGGAGCTGTTTTTT. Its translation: CASSRRQGNTGELFF.

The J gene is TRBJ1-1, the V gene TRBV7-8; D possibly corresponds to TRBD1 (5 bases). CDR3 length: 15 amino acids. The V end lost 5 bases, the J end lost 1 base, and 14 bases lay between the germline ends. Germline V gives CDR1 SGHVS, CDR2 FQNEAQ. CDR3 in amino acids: CASSPRQNWNTEAFF. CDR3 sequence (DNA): TGTGCCAGCAGCCCTAGACAGAATTGGAACACTGAAGCTTTCTTT.

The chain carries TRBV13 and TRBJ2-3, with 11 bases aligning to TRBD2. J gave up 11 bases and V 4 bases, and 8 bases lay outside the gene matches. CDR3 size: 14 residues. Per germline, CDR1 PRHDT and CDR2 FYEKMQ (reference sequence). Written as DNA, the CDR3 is TGTGCCAGCAGCTCCCGAATAGCGGGGGGGATGCAGTATTTT. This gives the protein CASSSRIAGGMQYF.

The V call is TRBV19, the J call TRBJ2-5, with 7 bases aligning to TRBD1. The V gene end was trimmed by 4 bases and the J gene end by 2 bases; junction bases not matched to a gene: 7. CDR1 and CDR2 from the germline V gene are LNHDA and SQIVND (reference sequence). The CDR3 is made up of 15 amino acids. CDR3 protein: CASSTQGTAQETQYF. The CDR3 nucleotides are TGTGCCAGTAGTACCCAGGGGACAGCTCAAGAGACCCAGTACTTC.

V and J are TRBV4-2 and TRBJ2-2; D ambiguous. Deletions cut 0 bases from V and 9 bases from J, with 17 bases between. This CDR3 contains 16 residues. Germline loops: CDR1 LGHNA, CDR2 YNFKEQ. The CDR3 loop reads CASSQEAYLSGRELFF. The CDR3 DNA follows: TGTGCCAGCAGCCAAGAAGCGTACTTGAGTGGCCGGGAGCTGTTTTTT.

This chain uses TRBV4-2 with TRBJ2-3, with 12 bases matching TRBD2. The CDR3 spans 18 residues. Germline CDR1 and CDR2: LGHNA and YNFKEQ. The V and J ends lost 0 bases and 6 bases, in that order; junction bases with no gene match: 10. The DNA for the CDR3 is TGTGCCAGCAGCCAAGAACTAGCGGGGGGCACTCGGCGCGATACGCAGTATTTT. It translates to CASSQELAGGTRRDTQYF.

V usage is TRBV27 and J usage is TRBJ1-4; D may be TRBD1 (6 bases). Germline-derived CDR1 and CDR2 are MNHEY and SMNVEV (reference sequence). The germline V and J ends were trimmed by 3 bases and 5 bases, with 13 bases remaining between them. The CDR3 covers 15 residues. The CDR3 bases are TGTGCCAGCAGTTTCCGGCGCCAGGGGAATGAAAAACTGTTTTTT. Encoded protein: CASSFRRQGNEKLFF.

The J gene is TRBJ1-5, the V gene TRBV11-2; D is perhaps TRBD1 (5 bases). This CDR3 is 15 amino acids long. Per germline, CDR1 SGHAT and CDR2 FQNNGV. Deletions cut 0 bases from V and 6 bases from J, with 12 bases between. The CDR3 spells CASSLDWGGGQPQHF. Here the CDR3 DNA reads TGTGCCAGCAGCTTAGATTGGGGGGGAGGTCAGCCCCAGCATTTT.

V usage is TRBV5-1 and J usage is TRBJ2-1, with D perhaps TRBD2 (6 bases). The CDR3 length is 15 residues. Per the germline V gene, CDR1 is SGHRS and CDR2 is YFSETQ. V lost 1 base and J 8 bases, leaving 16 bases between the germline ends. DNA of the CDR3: TGCGCCAGCAGCTTGAGTATTCTGAGGAGGGATGAGCAGTTCTTC. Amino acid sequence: CASSLSILRRDEQFF.

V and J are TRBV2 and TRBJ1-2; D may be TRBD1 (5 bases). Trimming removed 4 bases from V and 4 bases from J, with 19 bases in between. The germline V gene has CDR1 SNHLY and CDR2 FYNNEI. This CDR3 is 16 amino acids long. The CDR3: CASSAETAISGYGYTF. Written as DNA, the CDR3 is TGTGCCAGCAGTGCCGAGACAGCCATAAGTGGCTATGGCTACACCTTC. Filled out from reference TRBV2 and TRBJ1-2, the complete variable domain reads EPEVTQTPSHQVTQMGQEVILRCVPISNHLYFYWYRQILGQKVEFLVSFYNNEISEKSEIFDDQFSVERPDGSNFTLKIRSTKLEDSAMYFCASSAETAISGYGYTFGSGTRLTVV.

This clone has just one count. The CDR3 loop is CASRRGGETQYF. In DNA, the CDR3 is TGTGCCAGCCGCCGGGGAGGGGAGACCCAGTACTTC. V and J are TRBV12-3 or TRBV12-4 and TRBJ2-5, with 7 bases matching TRBD2. Germline trimming cut 8 bases from V and 5 bases from J; bases unmatched to any gene: 5. The CDR3 spans 12 residues.

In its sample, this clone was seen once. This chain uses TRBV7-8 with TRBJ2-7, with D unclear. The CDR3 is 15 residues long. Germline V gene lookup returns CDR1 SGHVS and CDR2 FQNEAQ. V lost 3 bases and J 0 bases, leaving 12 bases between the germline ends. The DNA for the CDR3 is TGTGCCAGCAGCTTTACAGCACAGAGCTCCTACGAGCAGTACTTC. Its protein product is CASSFTAQSSYEQYF.

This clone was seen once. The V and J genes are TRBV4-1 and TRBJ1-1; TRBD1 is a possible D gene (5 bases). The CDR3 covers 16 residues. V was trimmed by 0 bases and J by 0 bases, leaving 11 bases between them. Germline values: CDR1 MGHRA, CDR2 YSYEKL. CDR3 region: CASSQDAGGLNTEAFF. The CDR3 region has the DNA TGCGCCAGCAGCCAAGATGCGGGGGGGTTGAACACTGAAGCTTTCTTT.

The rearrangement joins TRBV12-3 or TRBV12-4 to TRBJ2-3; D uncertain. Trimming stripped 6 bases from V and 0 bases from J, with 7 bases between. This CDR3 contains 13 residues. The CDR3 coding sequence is TGTGCCAGCAGGGGCCCTAGCACAGATACGCAGTATTTT. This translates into CASRGPSTDTQYF.

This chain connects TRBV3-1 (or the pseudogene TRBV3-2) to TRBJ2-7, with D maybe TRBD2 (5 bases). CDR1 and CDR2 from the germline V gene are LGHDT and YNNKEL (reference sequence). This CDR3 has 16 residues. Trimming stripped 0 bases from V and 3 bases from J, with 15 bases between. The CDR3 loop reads CASSQDGGSILYEQYF. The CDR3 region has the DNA TGTGCCAGCAGCCAAGATGGAGGCAGCATCCTCTACGAGCAGTACTTC.

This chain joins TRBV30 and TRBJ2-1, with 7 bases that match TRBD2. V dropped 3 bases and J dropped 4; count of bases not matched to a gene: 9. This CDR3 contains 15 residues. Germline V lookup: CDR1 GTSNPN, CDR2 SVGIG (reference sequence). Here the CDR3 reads CAWRVGLADYNEQFF. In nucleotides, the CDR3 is TGTGCCTGGAGGGTGGGTCTAGCGGATTACAATGAGCAGTTCTTC.

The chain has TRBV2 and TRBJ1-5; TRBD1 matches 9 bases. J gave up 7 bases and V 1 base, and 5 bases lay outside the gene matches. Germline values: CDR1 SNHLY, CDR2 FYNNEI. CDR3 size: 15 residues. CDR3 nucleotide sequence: TGTGCCAGCAGTGAAGGGACAGGGGTAATACAGCCCCAGCATTTT. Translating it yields CASSEGTGVIQPQHF. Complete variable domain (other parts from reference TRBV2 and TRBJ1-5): EPEVTQTPSHQVTQMGQEVILRCVPISNHLYFYWYRQILGQKVEFLVSFYNNEISEKSEIFDDQFSVERPDGSNFTLKIRSTKLEDSAMYFCASSEGTGVIQPQHFGDGTRLSIL.

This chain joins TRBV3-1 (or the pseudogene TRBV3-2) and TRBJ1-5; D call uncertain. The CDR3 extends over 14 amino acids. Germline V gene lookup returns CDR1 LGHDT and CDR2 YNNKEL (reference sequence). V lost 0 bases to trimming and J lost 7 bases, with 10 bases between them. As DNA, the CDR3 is TGTGCCAGCAGCCAAGATCTGGTGAGCCAGCCCCAGCATTTT. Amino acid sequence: CASSQDLVSQPQHF.